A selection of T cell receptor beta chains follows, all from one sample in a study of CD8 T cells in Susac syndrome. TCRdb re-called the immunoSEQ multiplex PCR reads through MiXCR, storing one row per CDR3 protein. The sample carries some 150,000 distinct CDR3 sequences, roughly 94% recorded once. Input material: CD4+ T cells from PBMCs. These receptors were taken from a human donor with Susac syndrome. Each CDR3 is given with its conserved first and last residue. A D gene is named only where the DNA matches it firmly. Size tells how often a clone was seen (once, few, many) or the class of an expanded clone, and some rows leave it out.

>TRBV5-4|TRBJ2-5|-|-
TGTGCCAGCAGCCCTGGGGGTAGAGAGGAAGAGACCCAGTACTTC
CASSPGGREEETQYF
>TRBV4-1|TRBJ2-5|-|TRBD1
TGCGCCAGCAGCCGACAGGGGGATTTACAAGAGACCCAGTACTTC
CASSRQGDLQETQYF
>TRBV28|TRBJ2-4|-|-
TGTGCCAGCAGCCACGGACATGTTCAGTACTTC
CASSHGHVQYF
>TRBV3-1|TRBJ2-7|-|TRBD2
TGTGCCAGCGGACTGCGGGGGGCAAACGAGCAGTACTTC
CASGLRGANEQYF
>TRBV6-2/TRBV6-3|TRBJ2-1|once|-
TGTGCCAGCAGTCCGCTGAGCTCCTACAATGAGCAGTTCTTC
CASSPLSSYNEQFF
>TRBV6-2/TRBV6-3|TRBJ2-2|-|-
TGTGCCACCTCCCGGGCCGGGGAGCTGTTTTTT
CATSRAGELFF
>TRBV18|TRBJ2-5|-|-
TGTGCCAGCTCACCAGCTCTGAAGACCCAGTACTTC
CASSPALKTQYF
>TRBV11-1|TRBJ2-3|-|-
TGTGCCAGCAGCCGAGGGACCTATCCAAGCACAGATACGCAGTATTTT
CASSRGTYPSTDTQYF
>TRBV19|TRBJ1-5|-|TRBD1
TGTGCCAGTACCCGGGACAGGGCGAGCAATCAGCCCCAGCATTTT
CASTRDRASNQPQHF
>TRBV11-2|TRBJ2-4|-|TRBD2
TGTGCCAGCAGCTTAGATGGCGGGGGAGCCAAAAACATTCAGTACTTC
CASSLDGGGAKNIQYF
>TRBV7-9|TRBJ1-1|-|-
TGCGTTCTCGGGGGTTTGAACACTGAAGCTTTCTTT
CVLGGLNTEAFF
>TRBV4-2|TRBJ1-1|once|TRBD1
TGTGCCAGCAGCCAAACGGCGGACAGGGGCGCCACTGAAGCTTTCTTT
CASSQTADRGATEAFF
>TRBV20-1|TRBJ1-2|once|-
TGCAGTGCTAGAGCTGAAGGGACACCCTATGGCTACACCTTC
CSARAEGTPYGYTF
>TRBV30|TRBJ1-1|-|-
TGTGCCTGGAGCTCTCGGGGCGGCACTGAAGCTTTCTTT
CAWSSRGGTEAFF
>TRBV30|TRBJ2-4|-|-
TGTGCCTGGAGTGTACAACTTCATCAGGGGAAAAACATTCAGTACTTC
CAWSVQLHQGKNIQYF
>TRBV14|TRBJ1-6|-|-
TGTGCCAGCAGCCGTCGGGGGTTCGATGATTCACCCCTCCACTTT
CASSRRGFDDSPLHF
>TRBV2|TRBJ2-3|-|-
TGTGCCAGCAATTTCATGGGGGGCGGTACAGATACGCAGTATTTT
CASNFMGGGTDTQYF
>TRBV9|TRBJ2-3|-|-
TGTGCCAGCAGCGTAGGGGACGAGAGCACAGATACGCAGTATTTT
CASSVGDESTDTQYF
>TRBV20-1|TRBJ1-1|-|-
TGCAGTGCTAGAGTAGGTGGTAGTGGCATGAACACTGAAGCTTTCTTT
CSARVGGSGMNTEAFF
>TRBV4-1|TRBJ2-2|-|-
TGCGCCAGCAGCCGGAGTTCTGGGGAGCTGTTTTTT
CASSRSSGELFF
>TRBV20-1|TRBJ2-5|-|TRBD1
TGCAGTGCTAGAGATCGGGACAGGGGGTTTCAAGGAAGGTGGAAGCCTACCCAGTACTTC
CSARDRDRGFQGRWKPTQYF
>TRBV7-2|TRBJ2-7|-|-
TGTGCCAGCAGCTTACCGGGATCTTACGAGCAGTACTTC
CASSLPGSYEQYF
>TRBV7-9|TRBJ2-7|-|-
TGTGCCAGCAGCGGAGGGGAGCAGTACTTC
CASSGGEQYF
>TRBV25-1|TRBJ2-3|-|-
TGTGCCAGCAGTGACCCCTTTTCCGCAGATACGCAGTATTTT
CASSDPFSADTQYF
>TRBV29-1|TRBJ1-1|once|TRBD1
TGCAGCGTTGAAGAGTGGGACAGGAAGAACACTGAAGCTTTCTTT
CSVEEWDRKNTEAFF
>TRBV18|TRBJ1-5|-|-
TGTGCCAGCCATGCAGGGAACAATCAGCCCCAGCATTTT
CASHAGNNQPQHF
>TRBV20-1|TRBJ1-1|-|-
TGCAGTGCTGAGAGGTCCAGTTTTGAAGTTTTCTTT
CSAERSSFEVFF
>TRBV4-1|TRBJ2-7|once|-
TGCGCCAGCAGCCAAGGCCCCACTGGGGTCTACGAGCAGTACTTC
CASSQGPTGVYEQYF
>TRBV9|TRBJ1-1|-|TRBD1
TGTGCCAGCAGCCCACAGGGGGGCAGAACGGCCACTGAAGCTTTCTTT
CASSPQGGRTATEAFF
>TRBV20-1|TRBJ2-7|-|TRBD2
TGCAGTGCTACCCACAGGCGGGAGGGCTGGTCCTACGAGCAGTACTTC
CSATHRREGWSYEQYF
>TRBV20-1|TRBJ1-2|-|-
TGCAGTGCTAGAGTGGGCCACAACCGTTATGGCTACACCTTC
CSARVGHNRYGYTF
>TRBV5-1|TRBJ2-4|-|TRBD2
TGCGCCAGCAGCTTGGTTGCGGGGGGCCGTGGAAACATTCAGTACTTC
CASSLVAGGRGNIQYF
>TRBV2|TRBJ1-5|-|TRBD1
TGTGCCAGCAGTGAAGCGCACAGGGGTGCGCCCCAGCATTTT
CASSEAHRGAPQHF
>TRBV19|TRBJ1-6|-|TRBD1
TGTGCCACCCAGACAGGGGAATACTCACCCCTCCACTTT
CATQTGEYSPLHF
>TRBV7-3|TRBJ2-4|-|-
TGTGCCAGCAGCCCCGGGGGAGACATTCAGTACTTC
CASSPGGDIQYF
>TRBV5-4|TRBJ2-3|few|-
TGTGCCAGCAGCTTGGAGCGCACAGATACGCAGTATTTT
CASSLERTDTQYF
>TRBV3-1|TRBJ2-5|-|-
TGTGCCAGCAGCCAAGACCTCCTCCTCCAGGAGACCCAGTACTTC
CASSQDLLLQETQYF